This T cell receptor beta chain is drawn from a study of long-term antiretroviral therapy in people with HIV. With regard to this clone: Its target is not known.

General study results and limits: Despite increasing after ART, diversity remained lower than that of transplant donor controls. Before ART, certain clones expanded, and these dominated the repertoire at all time points.

The assay, immunoSEQ v3.0, was run at survey level. The target of sequencing was roughly 35,000-50,000 T-cell genomes per sample. The method was immunoSEQ multiplex PCR; TCRdb's version includes in-frame clones alone and lacks a portion of them. The table has about 12,000 clones, about nine tenths seen once. CDR1 and CDR2 (germline): GTSNPN, SVGIG (reference sequence). The CDR3 runs to 13 residues. The V and J ends lost 0 bases and 7 bases respectively, with 12 bases between them. Source: unsorted PBMCs, taken 2.1 years after starting antiretroviral therapy. The chain joins TRBV30 to TRBJ2-5; D perhaps matches TRBD2 (6 bases). The TCR originated in a woman aged 35 to 49 with HIV. The CDR3 loop reads CAWSVRVGGTQYF. The DNA of the CDR3 is TGTGCCTGGAGTGTACGAGTGGGGGGGACCCAGTACTTC.